The rows below give T cell receptor beta chains drawn from one sample of a study of PD-1 blockade in mismatch repair-deficient tumors. This table comes from immunoSEQ multiplex PCR, and its TCRdb copy is limited to in-frame clones, with some not included. The sample carries 100,000 to 150,000 clones, around 87% recorded once. The source material was peripheral blood, sampled 44 weeks after starting pembrolizumab. These receptors were taken from an adult with mismatch repair-deficient cancer. Both conserved end residues are part of each CDR3. The D gene is left open where the match is weak. Clone size is not always given. Where it is, it says once, few, many or a class for expanded clones.

d_gene: -; v_gene: TRBV6-1; abundance: -; j_gene: TRBJ2-6; CDR3aa: CASSRVSGANVLTF; CDR3nt: TGTGCCAGCTCTCGGGTATCTGGGGCCAACGTCCTGACTTTC
d_gene: -; v_gene: TRBV7-9; abundance: -; j_gene: TRBJ2-4; CDR3aa: CASSLPAEDIQYF; CDR3nt: TGTGCCAGCAGCTTACCAGCGGAGGACATTCAGTACTTC
d_gene: -; v_gene: TRBV13; abundance: -; j_gene: TRBJ2-1; CDR3aa: CASSLGGTVYNEQFF; CDR3nt: TGTGCCAGCAGCTTAGGAGGCACCGTCTACAATGAGCAGTTCTTC
d_gene: -; v_gene: TRBV28; abundance: -; j_gene: TRBJ1-4; CDR3aa: CASSLEVWSRGEKLFF; CDR3nt: TGTGCCAGCAGTTTAGAGGTATGGTCAAGGGGAGAAAAACTGTTTTTT
d_gene: TRBD2; v_gene: TRBV11-2; abundance: -; j_gene: TRBJ2-7; CDR3aa: CASSLVSGSGEQYF; CDR3nt: TGTGCCAGCAGCTTAGTTAGCGGGAGTGGCGAGCAGTACTTC
d_gene: -; v_gene: TRBV29-1; abundance: -; j_gene: TRBJ2-3; CDR3aa: CSVDPEADTQYF; CDR3nt: TGCAGCGTTGACCCGGAGGCAGATACGCAGTATTTT
d_gene: -; v_gene: TRBV7-9; abundance: -; j_gene: TRBJ1-4; CDR3aa: CASSSQGGRRAEKLFF; CDR3nt: TGTGCCAGCAGCTCCCAAGGCGGCAGGAGGGCTGAAAAACTGTTTTTT
d_gene: TRBD2; v_gene: TRBV11-3; abundance: -; j_gene: TRBJ2-7; CDR3aa: CASSSLLSGISYEQYF; CDR3nt: TGTGCCAGCAGTTCCCTACTTAGCGGGATCTCCTACGAGCAGTACTTC
d_gene: -; v_gene: TRBV7-2; abundance: once; j_gene: TRBJ1-1; CDR3aa: CASSLASREEAFF; CDR3nt: TGTGCCAGCAGCTTAGCGTCCAGGGAAGAAGCTTTCTTT
d_gene: -; v_gene: TRBV2; abundance: -; j_gene: TRBJ2-7; CDR3aa: CASRVGVDAPSYEQYF; CDR3nt: TGTGCCAGCAGGGTGGGAGTCGACGCCCCGTCCTACGAGCAGTACTTC
d_gene: TRBD2; v_gene: TRBV28; abundance: -; j_gene: TRBJ2-7; CDR3aa: CASSLGGYEQYF; CDR3nt: TGTGCCAGCAGTTTGGGGGGGTACGAGCAGTACTTC
d_gene: TRBD2; v_gene: TRBV27; abundance: -; j_gene: TRBJ2-3; CDR3aa: CASSFIGLAGTDTQYF; CDR3nt: TGTGCCAGCAGTTTTATCGGTCTAGCGGGCACAGATACGCAGTATTTT
d_gene: TRBD2; v_gene: TRBV9; abundance: -; j_gene: TRBJ2-5; CDR3aa: CASSKGLAGGETQYF; CDR3nt: TGTGCCAGCAGCAAGGGACTAGCGGGAGGAGAGACCCAGTACTTC
d_gene: -; v_gene: TRBV5-1; abundance: -; j_gene: TRBJ2-2; CDR3aa: CASAVGSAGELFF; CDR3nt: TGCGCCAGCGCCGTGGGGTCGGCCGGGGAGCTGTTTTTT
d_gene: -; v_gene: TRBV7-2; abundance: -; j_gene: TRBJ1-1; CDR3aa: CASSWALLGSTEAFF; CDR3nt: TGTGCCAGCAGCTGGGCCCTTTTAGGATCCACTGAAGCTTTCTTT